The T cell receptor (beta chain) under discussion was sequenced for a study of cytomegalovirus exposure and HLA in healthy donors. Study context: The same platform as the approximately 670 first-cohort repertoires was used for the 100 to 150 validation repertoires, a later analysis reported.

Sequencing was performed with immunoSEQ multiplex PCR; in TCRdb, only in-frame clones are kept and a portion is missing. Found here are about 180,000 clones, around 84% of them singletons; the top ten hold 15% to 20%. The CDR3 runs 15 residues. Trimming at V came to 2 bases and at J to 0 bases, leaving 3 bases not matched to a gene. Germline V gene data show CDR1 as SGHTA and CDR2 as FQGNSA. Study-wide points: Later, an analysis found that TCR clusters from the first cohort tended to co-occur in the 90 to 150 validation repertoires.

Worth noting for this clone: Its antigen is not identified.

Sequencing used PBMCs. This rearrangement joins TRBV7-2 to TRBJ2-7, with 8 bases aligning to TRBD2. The TCR comes from a man aged 18 to 29 in good health and CMV-seropositive. CDR3 region: CASSLLSGGSYEQYF. CDR3 coding DNA: TGTGCCAGCAGCTTATTGAGCGGGGGCTCCTACGAGCAGTACTTC.